This TCR beta chain was documented in a study of post-analysis software for immune sequencing data. Turning to the study itself: Courses of disease covered relapsing-remitting, secondary progressive and progressive-relapsing multiple sclerosis.

Study-wide findings and caveats: Comparison with controls showed significantly lower normalized Chao1 diversity in multiple sclerosis patients. Strong co-clustering by F measure linked samples that shared a preparation batch.

To note about this clonotype: Antigen unknown.

Unique molecular identifiers were carried by the TCR beta cDNA libraries. T cells, about 0.9 to 11 million of them, yielded some 500,000 cDNA molecules. TCRdb used MiXCR to reprocess the PCR reads, holding one entry per CDR3 protein. This table holds 700,000 to 800,000 distinct CDR3 sequences, roughly 27% found once. Sequenced input: blood. This TCR came from a girl between 5 and 17 years old with multiple sclerosis.

In nucleotides, the CDR3 is TGCGCCAGCAGCTTGCAGGGGCGTGGGGCCAACGTCCTGACTTTC. Its protein product is CASSLQGRGANVLTF. V gene TRBV5-1 combines with J gene TRBJ2-6; D is possibly TRBD1 (6 bases). Trimming removed 1 base from V and 3 bases from J, with 8 bases in between. The CDR3 spans 15 residues. The germline CDR1 and CDR2 sequences are SGHRS and YFSETQ.